Presented here are 18 T cell receptor beta chains from one specimen sequenced in a study of blood T cell repertoires in COVID-19. The table came from immunoSEQ multiplex PCR; TCRdb's copy has only in-frame clones and leaves some out. The repertoire holds about 340,000 clones, approximately 91% seen once, with around 6.6% in the top ten. Material: peripheral blood. Receptor source: a woman in her 70s with COVID-19, enrolled during active disease.

The genes are TRBV3-1 (or the pseudogene TRBV3-2) and TRBJ1-3; D remains unclear. Trimming took off 1 base at V and 0 bases at J, with 4 bases between the two ends. This CDR3 is built from 14 residues. CDR1 is LGHDT and CDR2 is YNNKEL in the germline V gene (reference sequence). The CDR3 spells CASSQVASGNTIYF. CDR3 nucleotide sequence: TGTGCCAGCAGCCAAGTGGCCTCTGGAAACACCATATATTTT.

V and J are TRBV7-9 and TRBJ1-2; D not certain. CDR1 and CDR2 from the germline V gene are SEHNR and FQNEAQ (reference sequence). This CDR3 is 13 amino acids long. V was pared by 1 base and J by 4 bases, with 7 bases between. CDR3 region: CASSLGNSYGYTF. CDR3 DNA: TGTGCCAGCAGCTTAGGCAACAGCTATGGCTACACCTTC.

The V gene is TRBV5-1, the J gene TRBJ2-2, with D uncertain. This CDR3 contains 14 residues. The V and J ends lost 0 bases and 0 bases respectively, with 3 bases between them. Germline CDR1 is SGHRS and CDR2 is YFSETQ. The CDR3 DNA is TGCGCCAGCAGCTTGGGCGCGAACACCGGGGAGCTGTTTTTT. Protein product: CASSLGANTGELFF. The entire variable domain, with the rest obtained from reference TRBV5-1 and TRBJ2-2, is as follows: KAGVTQTPRYLIKTRGQQVTLSCSPISGHRSVSWYQQTPGQGLQFLFEYFSETQRNKGNFPGRFSGRQFSNSRSEMNVSTLELGDSALYLCASSLGANTGELFFGEGSRLTVL.

J is TRBJ2-5 and V is TRBV24-1, with 11 bases that match TRBD1. The CDR3 runs 15 residues. Germline trimming cut 5 bases from V and 1 base from J; bases unmatched to any gene: 2. Germline V gives CDR1 KGHDR, CDR2 SFDVKD. This CDR3 reads CATSAGTGGQETQYF. The CDR3 nucleotides are TGTGCCACCAGTGCCGGGACAGGGGGCCAAGAGACCCAGTACTTC.

This sequence joins TRBV18 and TRBJ2-3, with 9 bases identical to TRBD2. CDR3 length: 16 amino acids. The germline V gene has CDR1 KGHSH and CDR2 LQKENI. The ends lost 3 bases at V and 5 bases at J; junction bases unmatched: 9. The CDR3: CASSPISGGPGDTQYF. The CDR3 DNA reads TGTGCCAGCTCACCCATTAGCGGGGGCCCCGGAGATACGCAGTATTTT.

The gene calls are TRBV30 and TRBJ2-5, with 10 bases aligning to TRBD1. This CDR3 contains 15 residues. Per the germline V gene, CDR1 is GTSNPN and CDR2 is SVGIG (reference sequence). V shed 2 bases, J shed 6 bases, and the junction held 9 bases outside the gene matches. The DNA of the CDR3 is TGTGCCTGGAGTTATGACAGGGGGCGCGGAAAGACCCAGTACTTC. Its translation: CAWSYDRGRGKTQYF.

The rearrangement joins TRBV7-9 to TRBJ2-2, with D possibly being TRBD2 (5 bases). Deletions cut 5 bases from V and 0 bases from J, with 19 bases between. CDR3 length: 18 residues. CDR1 and CDR2 from the germline V gene are SEHNR and FQNEAQ (reference sequence). In nucleotides, the CDR3 is TGTGCCAGCAGCCCCCATACGGGGAGCTCCGCGAACACCGGGGAGCTGTTTTTT. Translated: CASSPHTGSSANTGELFF.

The V and J genes are TRBV20-1 and TRBJ1-2, with a possible D match to TRBD1 (5 bases). This CDR3 region has 11 residues. Germline CDR1 and CDR2: DFQATT and SNEGSKA (reference sequence). Deletions cut 3 bases from V and 4 bases from J, with 6 bases between. CDR3 sequence (DNA): TGCAGTGCTAGGGACACCTATGGCTACACCTTC. This codes for CSARDTYGYTF.

The chain combines TRBV9 with TRBJ2-7; perhaps TRBD2 as D (6 bases). The germline V gene encodes CDR1 SGDLS and CDR2 YYNGEE. This CDR3 is built from 14 residues. Trimming stripped 2 bases from V and 2 bases from J, with 11 bases between. The CDR3: CASSVGGVPYEQYF. The CDR3 DNA follows: TGTGCCAGCAGCGTCGGCGGGGTCCCCTACGAGCAGTACTTC.

This chain connects TRBV2 to TRBJ2-5, with 13 bases matching TRBD2. This CDR3 is 15 amino acids long. The germline gives CDR1 SNHLY, CDR2 FYNNEI. V gave up 5 bases and J gave up 5 bases; unmatched junction bases: 5. CDR3 in amino acids: CASSSGLAGVETQYF. The CDR3 DNA reads TGTGCCAGCAGTTCCGGACTAGCGGGGGTGGAGACCCAGTACTTC.

This clone was recorded a few times. The rearrangement joins TRBV7-2 to TRBJ2-3, with TRBD1 matching over 10 bases. This CDR3 spans 17 amino acids. V dropped 2 bases and J dropped 0; count of bases not matched to a gene: 5. Looked up from germline, CDR1 is SGHTA and CDR2 is FQGNSA. CDR3 amino acids: CASSLRWTGGSTDTQYF. For the CDR3, the DNA is TGTGCCAGCAGCTTACGGTGGACAGGGGGGAGCACAGATACGCAGTATTTT.

The chain carries TRBV5-6 and TRBJ2-3; 8 bases are a match to TRBD1. Germline V gives CDR1 SGHDT, CDR2 YYEEEE. V lost 2 bases to trimming and J lost 6 bases; unmatched junction nucleotides: 11. The CDR3 length is 16 residues. The CDR3: CASSFLPGGKTDTQYF. CDR3 sequence (DNA): TGTGCCAGCAGCTTTCTGCCAGGGGGCAAGACGGATACGCAGTATTTT. Full variable domain (remainder filled in from reference TRBV5-6 and TRBJ2-3): DAGVTQSPTHLIKTRGQQVTLRCSPKSGHDTVSWYQQALGQGPQFIFQYYEEEERQRGNFPDRFSGHQFPNYSSELNVNALLLGDSALYLCASSFLPGGKTDTQYFGPGTRLTVL.

The chain links TRBV7-2 to TRBJ2-7; 10 bases agree with TRBD1. The germline CDR1 and CDR2 sequences are SGHTA and FQGNSA. V lost 6 bases and J lost 3; bases outside the gene matches: 8. The CDR3 totals 15 residues. In DNA form, the CDR3 reads TGTGCCAGCAGTCGACCCGGGACAGGGGTCTACGAGCAGTACTTC. Its protein is CASSRPGTGVYEQYF. Using reference TRBV7-2 and TRBJ2-7 for the parts outside the CDR3, the full variable domain is GAGVSQSPSNKVTEKGKDVELRCDPISGHTALYWYRQSLGQGLEFLIYFQGNSAPDKSGLPSDRFSAERTGGSVSTLTIQRTQQEDSAVYLCASSRPGTGVYEQYFGPGTRLTVT.

The V gene is TRBV5-1, the J gene TRBJ2-2, with D possibly matching TRBD1 (5 bases). The length of the CDR3 is 14 residues. Trimming shortened V by 4 bases and J by 7 bases, and 14 bases separated the two germline ends. Germline lookup yields CDR1 SGHRS and CDR2 YFSETQ. The CDR3 loop is CASSLGHFIGELFF. CDR3 bases: TGCGCCAGCAGCCTTGGACACTTTATCGGGGAGCTGTTTTTT. Looking up the rest from reference TRBV5-1 and TRBJ2-2 gives the full variable domain: KAGVTQTPRYLIKTRGQQVTLSCSPISGHRSVSWYQQTPGQGLQFLFEYFSETQRNKGNFPGRFSGRQFSNSRSEMNVSTLELGDSALYLCASSLGHFIGELFFGEGSRLTVL.

Written as DNA, the CDR3 is TGTGCCAGCGGAAACACAGGGAATAACTATGGCTACACCTTC. Protein product: CASGNTGNNYGYTF. This chain links TRBV21-1 with TRBJ1-2; the table's D gene call, TRBD1, was not cross checked with the DNA. TRBV21-1 is listed as a pseudogene. The CDR3 extends over 14 amino acids.

The J gene is TRBJ1-5, the V gene TRBV6-1; unclear D gene. The germline CDR1 and CDR2 sequences are MNHNS and SASEGT. The CDR3 consists of 13 residues. V was trimmed by 3 bases and J by 6 bases, leaving 9 bases between them. CDR3: CASSEQDGQPQHF. In nucleotides, the CDR3 is TGTGCCAGCAGTGAGCAGGATGGTCAGCCCCAGCATTTT.

This clone was detected a few times. The chain joins TRBV27 to TRBJ2-6, with D possibly being TRBD2 (5 bases). CDR1 and CDR2 from the germline V gene are MNHEY and SMNVEV (reference sequence). This CDR3 region has 15 residues. Trimming cost V 2 bases and J 2 bases, with 7 bases left between them. Written as DNA, the CDR3 is TGTGCCAGCAGTTTAATCGGGGCTGGGGCCAACGTCCTGACTTTC. The encoded protein is CASSLIGAGANVLTF.

This chain links TRBV28 with TRBJ1-6, with a weak D call TRBD1 (5 bases). Germline CDR1 and CDR2: MDHEN and SYDVKM. The V and J ends lost 4 bases and 5 bases respectively, with 18 bases between them. The CDR3 is made up of 17 amino acids. CDR3 residues: CASSSTEQAGNNSPLHF. The CDR3 bases are TGTGCCAGCAGTTCGACCGAACAGGCAGGAAATAATTCACCCCTCCACTTT.